This passage covers 17 T cell receptor beta chains from one sample sequenced in a study of blood T cell repertoires in COVID-19. Here immunoSEQ multiplex PCR was the method, and the copy in TCRdb shows in-frame clones only, minus some. The table shows under 50,000 clones, with roughly 71% occurring only once. The source material was peripheral blood. Receptors were obtained from a man older than 75 with acute or convalescent COVID-19.

This clone was counted a few times. The chain carries TRBV10-3 and TRBJ1-2, with D possibly being TRBD1 (5 bases). The ends were cut back, 0 bases at V and 3 bases at J, with 8 bases in the middle. Germline loops: CDR1 ENHRY, CDR2 SYGVKD. This CDR3 comprises 14 residues. The CDR3 DNA reads TGTGCCATCAGTGAGTCAGGGGAGGACTATGGCTACACCTTC. Translation gives CAISESGEDYGYTF.

This clone appeared a single time. The V call is TRBV10-3, the J call TRBJ2-1, with 12 positions matching TRBD2. The V and J ends lost 4 bases and 0 bases, in that order; junction bases with no gene match: 7. This CDR3 is built from 18 residues. Germline loops: CDR1 ENHRY, CDR2 SYGVKD. The CDR3 here is CAISVTSGGPSSYNEQFF. CDR3 coding DNA: TGTGCCATCAGTGTGACTAGCGGGGGCCCCAGCTCCTACAATGAGCAGTTCTTC.

This clone was seen only once. The V and J genes are TRBV6-5 and TRBJ2-3; perhaps TRBD2 as D (6 bases). Germline V gene data show CDR1 as MNHEY and CDR2 as SVGAGI. With 0 bases removed from V and 3 bases from J, the gap between germline ends came to 7 bases. CDR3 length equals 14 residues. The CDR3 loop is CASSYSEGTDTQYF. CDR3 bases: TGTGCCAGCAGTTACTCGGAGGGGACAGATACGCAGTATTTT.

The chain combines TRBV6-5 with TRBJ1-2, with a tentative D call TRBD1 (6 bases). Germline V gene sequence: CDR1 MNHEY, CDR2 SVGAGI. The CDR3 is 13 residues long. Trimming stripped 10 bases from V and 2 bases from J, with 14 bases between. Here the CDR3 DNA reads TGTGCCACACTGAAGGACAGCAACTATGGCTACACCTTC. It codes for CATLKDSNYGYTF.

This sequence joins TRBV28 and TRBJ1-1; 7 positions agree with TRBD1. CDR1 and CDR2 from the germline V gene are MDHEN and SYDVKM. The CDR3 is made up of 12 amino acids. V shed 5 bases, J shed 11 bases, and the junction held 8 bases outside the gene matches. This CDR3 reads CASSTSGGKAFF. CDR3 nucleotides: TGTGCCAGCAGTACTTCAGGGGGAAAGGCTTTCTTT.

The chain joins TRBV11-2 to TRBJ2-1; 13 bases are a match to TRBD2. Germline V gene data show CDR1 as SGHAT and CDR2 as FQNNGV. V dropped 5 bases and J dropped 4; count of bases not matched to a gene: 2. This CDR3 comprises 15 residues. This chain's CDR3 is CASSRTSGGYNEQFF. The CDR3 DNA reads as TGTGCCAGCAGCCGGACTAGCGGGGGTTACAATGAGCAGTTCTTC.

The V call is TRBV11-2, the J call TRBJ1-6, with 8 bases fitting TRBD1. This CDR3 contains 14 residues. Germline CDR1 is SGHAT and CDR2 is FQNNGV. V was clipped by 3 bases and J by 9 bases; unmatched bases: 4. DNA of the CDR3: TGTGCCAGCAGCTTTCAGGGGGCAGCTTCACCCCTCCACTTT. Translation gives CASSFQGAASPLHF.

This chain links TRBV29-1 with TRBJ2-2; 10 nucleotides agree with TRBD2. Germline CDR1 and CDR2: SQVTM and ANQGSEA. The CDR3 contains 15 residues. After removal of 1 base from V and 4 bases from J, the junction contained 3 bases not matched to a gene. CDR3 amino acids: CSVEGGTSATGELFF. CDR3 DNA: TGCAGCGTTGAAGGTGGGACTAGCGCCACCGGGGAGCTGTTTTTT.

The chain links TRBV11-3 to TRBJ2-3; the match to TRBD2 covers 10 bases. This CDR3 is built from 16 residues. CDR1 and CDR2 from the germline V gene are SGHNT and YENEEA. Germline trimming cut 1 base from V and 1 base from J; bases unmatched to any gene: 2. CDR3 sequence reads: CASSLGLAGGTDTQYF. The CDR3, as DNA: TGTGCCAGCAGCTTAGGGCTAGCGGGAGGCACAGATACGCAGTATTTT. Using reference TRBV11-3 and TRBJ2-3 for the parts outside the CDR3, the full variable domain is EAGVVQSPRYKIIEKKQPVAFWCNPISGHNTLYWYLQNLGQGPELLIRYENEEAVDDSQLPKDRFSAERLKGVDSTLKIQPAELGDSAVYLCASSLGLAGGTDTQYFGPGTRLTVL.

The chain links TRBV7-9 to TRBJ1-5; D gene ambiguous. Germline lookup yields CDR1 SEHNR and CDR2 FQNEAQ (reference sequence). Trimming took off 0 bases at V and 2 bases at J, with 11 bases between the two ends. The CDR3 sequence is 16 residues long. CDR3 protein: CASSLARAARNQPQHF. The CDR3 coding sequence is TGTGCCAGCAGCTTAGCGCGGGCGGCCCGCAATCAGCCCCAGCATTTT.

By share, this clone counts as medium-sized. The chain recombines TRBV6-5 with TRBJ1-6; a possible D gene is TRBD1 (6 bases). Germline values: CDR1 MNHEY, CDR2 SVGAGI. This CDR3 is built from 14 residues. Trimming removed 8 bases at V and 7 bases at J, with 15 bases between. CDR3 sequence reads: CASSLERGNSPLHF. The CDR3 coding sequence is TGTGCCAGCTCGCTAGAAAGGGGGAATTCACCCCTCCACTTT.

This clone turned up a few times. The chain employs TRBV18 and TRBJ1-1, with D uncertain. The germline CDR1 and CDR2 sequences are KGHSH and LQKENI. This CDR3 is 15 amino acids long. V lost 0 bases and J lost 7, with 15 bases in between. CDR3 nucleotides: TGTGCCAGCTCACCACCGGGAGCGCGAGGGTTTGAAGCTTTCTTT. This translates into CASSPPGARGFEAFF.

This chain uses TRBV30 with TRBJ1-2, with D possibly being TRBD1 (6 bases). V shed 5 bases and J shed 8 bases, with 21 bases lying between them. Looked up from germline, CDR1 is GTSNPN and CDR2 is SVGIG (reference sequence). This CDR3 is built from 14 residues. CDR3 protein: CAWYSWRGLTGYTF. CDR3 bases: TGTGCCTGGTACTCCTGGCGGGGGCTGACCGGCTACACCTTC.

The chain recombines TRBV5-8 with TRBJ2-5; perhaps TRBD1 as D (5 bases). The CDR3 runs to 15 residues. Germline V gene data show CDR1 as SGHTS and CDR2 as YDEGEE. Between the trimmed V and J ends, which lost 0 bases and 1 base, there was a span of 10 bases. The CDR3 nucleotides read TGTGCCAGCAGCTTGGACAGGACGACCCAAGAGACCCAGTACTTC. Translation: CASSLDRTTQETQYF. Full variable domain (remainder filled in from reference TRBV5-8 and TRBJ2-5): EAGVTQSPTHLIKTRGQQATLRCSPISGHTSVYWYQQALGLGLQFLLWYDEGEERNRGNFPPRFSGRQFPNYSSELNVNALELEDSALYLCASSLDRTTQETQYFGPGTRLLVL.

The chain employs TRBV6-2 or TRBV6-3 and TRBJ1-2, with D possibly being TRBD1 (6 bases). The CDR3 length is 15 residues. V lost 0 bases and J lost 0, with 8 bases in between. In germline, CDR1 is MNHEY, CDR2 SVGEGT. As DNA, the CDR3 is TGTGCCAGCAGTTACTCGCAGGGGCCTAACTATGGCTACACCTTC. Its translation: CASSYSQGPNYGYTF.

The chain links TRBV10-1 to TRBJ2-1; 7 bases map to TRBD2. Germline V gene sequence: CDR1 WNHNN, CDR2 SYGVQD (reference sequence). There are 14 residues in the CDR3. V gave up 0 bases and J gave up 7 bases; unmatched junction bases: 3. CDR3 amino acids: CASSESLAQNEQFF. In nucleotides, the CDR3 is TGCGCCAGCAGTGAGTCACTAGCGCAGAATGAGCAGTTCTTC.

The chain carries TRBV5-1 and TRBJ1-1; TRBD1 aligns across 7 bases. This CDR3 is built from 16 residues. Trimming cost V 7 bases and J 4 bases; bases outside gene matches: 16. Germline CDR1 is SGHRS and CDR2 is YFSETQ. CDR3: CASRPGQPSIGTEAFF. In DNA form, the CDR3 reads TGCGCCAGCCGTCCGGGACAGCCTTCAATTGGCACTGAAGCTTTCTTT.